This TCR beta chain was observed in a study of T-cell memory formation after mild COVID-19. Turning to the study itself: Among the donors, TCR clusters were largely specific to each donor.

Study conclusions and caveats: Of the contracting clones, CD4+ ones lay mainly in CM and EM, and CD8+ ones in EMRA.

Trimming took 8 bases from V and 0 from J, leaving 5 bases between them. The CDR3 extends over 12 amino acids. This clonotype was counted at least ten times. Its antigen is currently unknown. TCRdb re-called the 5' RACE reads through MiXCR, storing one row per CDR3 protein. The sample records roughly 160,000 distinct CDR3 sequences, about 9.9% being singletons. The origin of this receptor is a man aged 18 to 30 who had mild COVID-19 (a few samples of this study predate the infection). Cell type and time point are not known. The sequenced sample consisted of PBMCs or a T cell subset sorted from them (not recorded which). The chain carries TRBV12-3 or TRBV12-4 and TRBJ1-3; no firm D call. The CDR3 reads CASGSSGNTIYF. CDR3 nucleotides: TGTGCCAGCGGCAGCTCTGGAAACACCATATATTTT.